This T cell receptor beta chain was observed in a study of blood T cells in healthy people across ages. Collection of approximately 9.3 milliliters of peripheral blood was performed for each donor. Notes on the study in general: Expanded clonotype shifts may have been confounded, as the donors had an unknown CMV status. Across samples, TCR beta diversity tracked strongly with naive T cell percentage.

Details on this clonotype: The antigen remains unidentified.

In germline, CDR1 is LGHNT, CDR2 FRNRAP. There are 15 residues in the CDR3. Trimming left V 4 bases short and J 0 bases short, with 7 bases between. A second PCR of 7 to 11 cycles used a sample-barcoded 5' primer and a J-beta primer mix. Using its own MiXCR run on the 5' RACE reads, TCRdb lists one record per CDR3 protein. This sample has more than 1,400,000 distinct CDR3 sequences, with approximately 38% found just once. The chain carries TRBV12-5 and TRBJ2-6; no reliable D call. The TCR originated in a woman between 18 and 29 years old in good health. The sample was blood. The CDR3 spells CASGSATSGANVLTF. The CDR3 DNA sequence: TGTGCTAGTGGTTCGGCCACCTCTGGGGCCAACGTCCTGACTTTC.